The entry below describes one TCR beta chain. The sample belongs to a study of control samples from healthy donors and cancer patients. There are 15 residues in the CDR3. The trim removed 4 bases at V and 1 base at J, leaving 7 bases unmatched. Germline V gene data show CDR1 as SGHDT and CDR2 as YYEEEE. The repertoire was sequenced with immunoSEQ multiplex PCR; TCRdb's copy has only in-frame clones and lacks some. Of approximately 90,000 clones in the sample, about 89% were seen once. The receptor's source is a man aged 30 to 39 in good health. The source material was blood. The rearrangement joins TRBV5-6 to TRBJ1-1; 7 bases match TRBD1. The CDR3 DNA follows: TGTGCCAGCAGCCATGGGGGACAGCCGAACACTGAAGCTTTCTTT. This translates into CASSHGGQPNTEAFF. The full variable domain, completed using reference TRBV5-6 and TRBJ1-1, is DAGVTQSPTHLIKTRGQQVTLRCSPKSGHDTVSWYQQALGQGPQFIFQYYEEEERQRGNFPDRFSGHQFPNYSSELNVNALLLGDSALYLCASSHGGQPNTEAFFGQGTRLTVV.